Given below is one TCR beta chain in context. Original processing notes: Estimates of nucleated cell counts were drawn from the amplification of reference gene primers. Here immunoSEQ multiplex PCR was the method, and the copy in TCRdb shows in-frame clones only, minus some. Clonal size and the V and J genes are those of that table, whereas D and trimming came from the DNA. The sample includes 200,000 to 250,000 clones, about nine tenths of them seen just once. This specimen belongs to a study of blood T cell repertoires in COVID-19. Study in general: T cells, B-cell-depleted T cells, or PBMCs supplied cDNA or gDNA.

Germline V gene lookup returns CDR1 SGHAT and CDR2 FQNNGV. The CDR3 consists of 13 residues. Trimming left V 0 bases short and J 4 bases short, with 6 bases between. The V gene is TRBV11-2, the J gene TRBJ1-1, with unresolved D. The clonotype comes from a woman aged 60-75 years with acute or convalescent COVID-19. The source material was peripheral blood. CDR3 coding DNA: TGTGCCAGCAGCTTAGACCCGGGCACTGAAGCTTTCTTT. Translating gives CASSLDPGTEAFF.